Listed here are 14 T cell receptor beta chains from one sample, sequenced in a study of blood T cell repertoires in COVID-19 (dated by TCRdb to 2019 to 2021). To prepare the library, the immunoSEQ multiplex PCR assay was applied. In its TCRdb copy, this immuneACCESS table keeps in-frame sequences only and misses some clones. Where compared with another copy, unresolved V genes explain less than half of these, and the others have no known cause. This sample has under 80,000 clones in its table, and 83% of those were observed once. The biggest ten clones account for around 38% of the sample. Sequencing used peripheral blood. The receptor source for this set is a man older than 75 with acute or convalescent COVID-19.

This sequence joins TRBV28 and TRBJ1-5; D possibly corresponds to TRBD1 (5 bases). The CDR3 covers 14 residues. CDR1 is MDHEN and CDR2 is SYDVKM in the germline V gene. With 6 bases removed from V and 4 bases from J, the gap between germline ends came to 13 bases. In nucleotides, the CDR3 is TGTGCCAGCAGCCCCGTGGGGCTGAATCAGCCCCAGCATTTT. Translated, it gives CASSPVGLNQPQHF.

J is TRBJ1-4 and V is TRBV28, with D possibly being TRBD1 (6 bases). Germline CDR1 reads MDHEN; CDR2 reads SYDVKM. The CDR3 has 13 amino acids. The ends were cut back, 4 bases at V and 3 bases at J, with 6 bases in the middle. The CDR3 reads CASSSGANEKLFF. The CDR3 DNA reads TGTGCCAGCAGTTCAGGGGCTAATGAAAAACTGTTTTTT.

This chain links TRBV5-1 with TRBJ1-5, with TRBD1 matching 7 bases. CDR1 SGHRS and CDR2 YFSETQ come from the germline V gene. J gave up 0 bases and V 4 bases, and 4 bases lay outside the gene matches. CDR3 length: 15 amino acids. CDR3 nucleotide sequence: TGCGCCAGCAGCCTGGGACAGAATAGCAATCAGCCCCAGCATTTT. Amino acids: CASSLGQNSNQPQHF.

J is TRBJ1-3 and V is TRBV28, with 10 bases identical to TRBD1. Trimming at V came to 6 bases and at J to 4 bases, leaving 12 bases not matched to a gene. Per the germline V gene, CDR1 is MDHEN and CDR2 is SYDVKM. The CDR3 contains 17 residues. For the CDR3, the DNA is TGTGCCAGCAGCTTACTTCGACAGGGGGCGAGGGGAAACACCATATATTTT. Amino acid sequence: CASSLLRQGARGNTIYF.

This clone was counted a single time. The chain's CDR3 is CAADGPEGTATGELFF. The CDR3 DNA reads as TGTGCCGCGGACGGCCCTGAGGGGACAGCTACCGGGGAGCTGTTTTTT. This chain joins TRBV11-2 and TRBJ2-2; 7 bases line up with TRBD1. This CDR3 is 16 amino acids long. Trimming took 11 bases from V and 5 from J; bases not matched to a gene: 17. The germline gives CDR1 SGHAT, CDR2 FQNNGV. Drawing the rest from reference TRBV11-2 and TRBJ2-2, the complete variable domain is EAGVAQSPRYKIIEKRQSVAFWCNPISGHATLYWYQQILGQGPKLLIQFQNNGVVDDSQLPKDRFSAERLKGVDSTLKIQPAKLEDSAVYLCAADGPEGTATGELFFGEGSRLTVL.

The chain employs TRBV7-2 and TRBJ2-1; 9 bases are shared with TRBD2. V trimming: 5 bases; J trimming: 4 bases; junction bases outside the gene matches: 9. The CDR3 loop spans 16 amino acids. From germline, CDR1 is SGHTA and CDR2 FQGNSA. CDR3 residues: CASSTYSGGLYNEQFF. The DNA of the CDR3 is TGTGCCAGCAGCACCTATAGCGGGGGTTTATACAATGAGCAGTTCTTC. The full variable domain, in which reference TRBV7-2 and TRBJ2-1 provide the parts outside the CDR3, is GAGVSQSPSNKVTEKGKDVELRCDPISGHTALYWYRQSLGQGLEFLIYFQGNSAPDKSGLPSDRFSAERTGGSVSTLTIQRTQQEDSAVYLCASSTYSGGLYNEQFFGPGTRLTVL.

A word on this clone: A read error may produce the germline difference seen at one junction end. V and J are TRBV7-9 and TRBJ2-5; the match to TRBD2 covers 10 bases. The germline V gene encodes CDR1 SEHNR and CDR2 FQNEAQ (reference sequence). The CDR3 has 13 amino acids. CDR3 loop: CASSLAGAETQYF. The CDR3 bases are TGTGCCAGCAGCCTAGCGGGAGCAGAGACCCAGTACTTC.

This clone was seen more than once but under ten times. V is TRBV6-2 or TRBV6-3 and J is TRBJ1-2; D is uncertain. CDR3 length: 14 amino acids. Germline CDR1 MNHEY, CDR2 SVGEGT. V lost 0 bases, J lost 8 bases, and 13 bases lay in between. CDR3 protein: CASSYSFQNRGYTF. CDR3 nucleotides: TGTGCCAGCAGTTACTCGTTCCAAAATCGGGGCTACACCTTC.

This sequence joins TRBV5-5 and TRBJ1-4, with a possible D match to TRBD1 (6 bases). Trimming cost V 3 bases and J 5 bases, with 11 bases left between them. The germline CDR1 and CDR2 sequences are SGHKS and YYEKEE (reference sequence). The length of the CDR3 is 14 residues. DNA of the CDR3: TGTGCCAGCAGCTCAGGGGTATGGAATGAAAAACTGTTTTTT. Protein product: CASSSGVWNEKLFF.

This chain joins TRBV28 and TRBJ1-2; D perhaps matches TRBD1 (6 bases). V lost 5 bases and J lost 6, with 22 bases in between. CDR1 is MDHEN, CDR2 SYDVKM, per germline. The CDR3 contains 16 residues. The CDR3 reads CASSRAIQGYGDGYTF. CDR3 bases: TGTGCCAGCAGTCGCGCGATTCAGGGGTATGGCGATGGCTACACCTTC.

V usage is TRBV6-5 and J usage is TRBJ2-4; TRBD1 agrees at 7 bases. V shed 4 bases, J shed 8 bases, and the junction held 8 bases outside the gene matches. There are 14 residues in the CDR3. Germline values: CDR1 MNHEY, CDR2 SVGAGI. The CDR3 loop reads CASSSGQAWDIQYF. The DNA of the CDR3 is TGTGCCAGCAGTTCTGGACAGGCCTGGGACATTCAGTACTTC.

The chain carries TRBV4-2 and TRBJ2-2; D possibly corresponds to TRBD2 (5 bases). Germline V gene data show CDR1 as LGHNA and CDR2 as YNFKEQ. CDR3 length: 15 amino acids. The V and J ends lost 4 bases and 2 bases respectively, with 11 bases between them. The CDR3 spells CASSRSGANTGELFF. The CDR3, as DNA: TGTGCCAGCAGCCGAAGCGGAGCCAACACCGGGGAGCTGTTTTTT.

This clone was seen more than once but under ten times. This chain uses TRBV5-1 with TRBJ1-5, with 8 bases aligning to TRBD1. V lost 0 bases to trimming and J lost 7 bases; unmatched junction nucleotides: 6. Germline values: CDR1 SGHRS, CDR2 YFSETQ. The CDR3 is 15 residues long. CDR3 sequence: CASSLGTGGRQPQHF. DNA for the CDR3: TGCGCCAGCAGCTTGGGCACAGGGGGGAGACAGCCCCAGCATTTT.

This clone was observed a single time. The chain recombines TRBV7-2 with TRBJ1-6; possible D gene TRBD1, 6 bases. The CDR3 runs 15 residues. V lost 5 bases to trimming and J lost 6 bases, with 14 bases between them. CDR1 and CDR2 from the germline V gene are SGHTA and FQGNSA. The CDR3 nucleotides are TGTGCCAGCAGCCCGCCTGGGGGCGCTAATTCACCCCTCCACTTT. Encoded protein: CASSPPGGANSPLHF. Full variable domain (missing parts from reference TRBV7-2 and TRBJ1-6): GAGVSQSPSNKVTEKGKDVELRCDPISGHTALYWYRQSLGQGLEFLIYFQGNSAPDKSGLPSDRFSAERTGGSVSTLTIQRTQQEDSAVYLCASSPPGGANSPLHFGNGTRLTVT.